These T cell receptor beta chains were read from a single sample in a study of blood T cell repertoires in COVID-19. Here immunoSEQ multiplex PCR was the method, and the copy in TCRdb shows in-frame clones only, minus some. The sample yields 150,000 to 200,000 clones, 87% seen once. Sequenced sample: peripheral blood. The receptors shown here come from a woman aged 70-85 years with COVID-19, enrolled during active disease. Each CDR3 is given with its conserved first and last residue. The D gene is left open where the match is weak. Rows give clone size only sometimes, using once, few, many, or a class for an expanded clone.

TRBD1 | TRBJ2-1 | NA | TRBV7-2 | TGTGCCAGCAGCTTAGTACAGGGGATCAATGAGCAGTTCTTC | CASSLVQGINEQFF
TRBD1 | TRBJ1-5 | NA | TRBV19 | TGTGCCAGTAGTAAGCAGACAGGGGCGAATCAGCCCCAGCATTTT | CASSKQTGANQPQHF
NA | TRBJ1-2 | NA | TRBV29-1 | TGCAGCGGCGCAACAGGGCGGTACGGCTACACCTTC | CSGATGRYGYTF
NA | TRBJ2-1 | NA | TRBV13 | TGTGCCAGCAGAAAGACTAGCTACAATGAGCAGTTCTTC | CASRKTSYNEQFF
NA | TRBJ1-4 | NA | TRBV11-2 | TGTGCCAGCAGAGGGGGGGTGAATGAAAAACTGTTTTTT | CASRGGVNEKLFF
NA | TRBJ1-6 | NA | TRBV19 | TGTGCCAGTAGTAACAGGCTTCGAACGAGCTCCTATAATTCACCCCTCCACTTT | CASSNRLRTSSYNSPLHF
NA | TRBJ2-7 | NA | TRBV27 | TGTGCCAGCAGAGCGGGACAGGCCACAGGGTACGAGCAGTACTTC | CASRAGQATGYEQYF
NA | TRBJ2-7 | NA | TRBV5-6 | TGTGCCAGCAGCTTGGCCTCAGGAGGGATGTACTTC | CASSLASGGMYF
NA | TRBJ2-7 | NA | TRBV3-1/TRBV3-2 | TGTGCCAGCAGCCGACAATTTTACGAGCAGTACTTC | CASSRQFYEQYF
NA | TRBJ1-1 | NA | TRBV6-5 | TGTGCCAGCAGCCTTAAGAACACTGAAGCTTTCTTT | CASSLKNTEAFF
NA | TRBJ1-3 | NA | TRBV28 | TGTGCCAGCAGTTTAGCCAGGGCTGGAAACACCATATATTTT | CASSLARAGNTIYF
TRBD1 | TRBJ1-4 | NA | TRBV7-2 | TGTGCCAGCAGCCCGGACAGGGGTACTTATGAAAAACTGTTTTTT | CASSPDRGTYEKLFF
NA | TRBJ2-4 | NA | TRBV20-1 | TGCAGTGCTCTCGTCACTGGTATTCAGTACTTC | CSALVTGIQYF
TRBD1 | TRBJ1-3 | NA | TRBV4-3 | TGCGCCAGCAGCCAAGAAAGGGCAGGGGGTAGAAACACCATATATTTT | CASSQERAGGRNTIYF
NA | TRBJ2-2 | NA | TRBV24-1 | TGTGCCACCAGTGGTCTCCCGAACACCGGGGAGCTGTTTTTT | CATSGLPNTGELFF
TRBD2 | TRBJ2-6 | once | TRBV29-1 | TGCAGCGTTGTTTCGGGACTAGCGGGTCCATCTGGGGCCAACGTCCTGACTTTC | CSVVSGLAGPSGANVLTF
NA | TRBJ1-2 | NA | TRBV28 | TGTGCCAGCAGTTTCCCGGAGAACTATGGCTACACCTTC | CASSFPENYGYTF
NA | TRBJ1-5 | once | TRBV27 | TGTGCCAGCAGTCATCGTACTGGACAGATCAATCAGCCCCAGCATTTT | CASSHRTGQINQPQHF
TRBD1 | TRBJ1-1 | NA | TRBV15 | TGTGCCACCAGCAATTCCGGGACAGGCAACACTGAAGCTTTCTTT | CATSNSGTGNTEAFF
NA | TRBJ2-2 | NA | TRBV28 | TGTGCCACCCAGAGGAGGCTAACGCGGACCGGGGAGCTGTTTTTT | CATQRRLTRTGELFF
TRBD1 | TRBJ1-2 | NA | TRBV23-1 | TGCGCCAGCAGTCAAGGTCGGGACAGGGCCCCCTCCAACTATGGCTACACCTTC | CASSQGRDRAPSNYGYTF
NA | TRBJ2-7 | NA | TRBV2 | TGTGCCAGCGCCTCGGTTGACGAGCAGTACTTC | CASASVDEQYF
NA | TRBJ1-4 | NA | TRBV30 | TGTGCCTGGAGTCCCCGCGTTAATGAAAAACTGTTTTTT | CAWSPRVNEKLFF